Here is one T cell receptor beta chain with its context. This specimen belongs to a study of T cell changes during pregnancy in multiple sclerosis. There are 19 residues in the CDR3. The germline V gene has CDR1 SGHTA and CDR2 FQGNSA. The germline V and J ends were trimmed by 1 base and 2 bases, with 23 bases remaining between them. Using immunoSEQ multiplex PCR, the repertoire was profiled, and TCRdb retains in-frame clones only, with some absent. Among approximately 100,000 clones listed, about 94% were seen once. V is TRBV7-2 and J is TRBJ2-5; D remains ambiguous. The specimen comprised peripheral blood, sampled in the third trimester of pregnancy. The sequence was obtained from a female donor with multiple sclerosis, enrolled in a pregnancy study. CDR3 sequence (DNA): TGTGCCAGCAGCTTAGTTGATTTGACCTCCTGGCGGCCACAAGAGACCCAGTACTTC. Its translation is CASSLVDLTSWRPQETQYF.